This T cell receptor (beta chain) was captured in a study of blood T cells in healthy people across ages. Study results and caveats: Diversity estimates from one million T cells were considered underestimates. Naive CD4+ cell counts and diversity both ran higher in long-lived than in aged donors.

Each donor had 8.5 to 10 milliliters of peripheral blood drawn. The CDR3 is made up of 15 amino acids. Looked up from germline, CDR1 is SGHDT and CDR2 is YYEEEE. Trimming removed 4 bases from V and 1 base from J, with 14 bases in between. The authors ran a second PCR of about 7 to 11 cycles using a sample-barcoded 5' primer and a J-beta primer mix. Each TCR beta cDNA got a 12-nucleotide random molecular identifier. TCRdb itself ran the 5' RACE reads through MiXCR, one entry per CDR3 protein. The sample lists 950,000 to 1,200,000 distinct CDR3 sequences; 35% to 40% were seen once. Points on this clonotype: The antigen is not known.

Sequencing was performed on blood. This chain uses TRBV5-6 with TRBJ2-5; the D gene is possibly TRBD1 (5 bases). This TCR was sampled from a young man in good health. The CDR3, as DNA: TGTGCCAGCAGCACCAGGGCTGGGGTCCAAGAGACCCAGTACTTC. As protein: CASSTRAGVQETQYF.